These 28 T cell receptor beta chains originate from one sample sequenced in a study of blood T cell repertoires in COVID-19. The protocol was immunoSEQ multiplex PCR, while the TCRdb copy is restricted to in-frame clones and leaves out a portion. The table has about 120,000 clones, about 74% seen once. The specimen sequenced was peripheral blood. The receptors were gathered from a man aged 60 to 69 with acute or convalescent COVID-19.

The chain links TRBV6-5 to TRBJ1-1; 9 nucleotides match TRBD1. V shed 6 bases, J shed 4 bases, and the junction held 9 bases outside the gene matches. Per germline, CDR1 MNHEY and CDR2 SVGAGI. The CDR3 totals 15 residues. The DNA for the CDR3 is TGTGCCAGCAGCCGGACAGGGGTTTGGAGCACTGAAGCTTTCTTT. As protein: CASSRTGVWSTEAFF.

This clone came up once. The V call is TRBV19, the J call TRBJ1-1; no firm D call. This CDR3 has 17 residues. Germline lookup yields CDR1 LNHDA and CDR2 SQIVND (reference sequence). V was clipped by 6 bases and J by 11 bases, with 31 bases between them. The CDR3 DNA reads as TGTGCCAGTAGCCTCCCCTTGGATGCGGTCGGGCGGGGTGAGGCTTTCTTT. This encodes CASSLPLDAVGRGEAFF.

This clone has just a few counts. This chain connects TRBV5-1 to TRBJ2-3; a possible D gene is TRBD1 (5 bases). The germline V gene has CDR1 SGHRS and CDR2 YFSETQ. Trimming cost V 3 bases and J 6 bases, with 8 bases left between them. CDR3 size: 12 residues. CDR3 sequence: CASSSRADTQYF. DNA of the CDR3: TGCGCCAGCAGCTCCAGGGCCGATACGCAGTATTTT.

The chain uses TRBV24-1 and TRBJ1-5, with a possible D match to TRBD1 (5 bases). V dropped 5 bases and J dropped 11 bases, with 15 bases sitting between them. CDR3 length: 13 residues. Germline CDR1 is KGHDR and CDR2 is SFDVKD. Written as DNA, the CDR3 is TGTGCCACCAGTGGGGGCGGACCCTGGGCCCAGCATTTT. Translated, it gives CATSGGGPWAQHF.

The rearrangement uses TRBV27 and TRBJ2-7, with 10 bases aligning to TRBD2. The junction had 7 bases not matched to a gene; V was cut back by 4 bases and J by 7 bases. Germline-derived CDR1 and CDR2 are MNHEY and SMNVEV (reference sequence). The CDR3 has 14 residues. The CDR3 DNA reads TGTGCCAGCAGTTGGATAGCGGGAGGACGGGAGCAGTACTTC. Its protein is CASSWIAGGREQYF.

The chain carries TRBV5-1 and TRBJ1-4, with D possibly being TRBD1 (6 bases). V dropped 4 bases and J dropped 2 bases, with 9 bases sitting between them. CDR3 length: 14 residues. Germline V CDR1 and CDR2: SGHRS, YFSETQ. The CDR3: CASSQDSTNEKLFF. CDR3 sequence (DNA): TGCGCCAGCAGCCAGGACAGCACTAATGAAAAACTGTTTTTT.

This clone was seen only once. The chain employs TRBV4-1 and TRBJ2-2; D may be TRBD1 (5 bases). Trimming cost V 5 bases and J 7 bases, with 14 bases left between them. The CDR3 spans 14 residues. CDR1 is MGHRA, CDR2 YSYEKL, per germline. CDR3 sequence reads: CASSAQEGDGELFF. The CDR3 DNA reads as TGCGCCAGCAGCGCTCAGGAAGGGGACGGGGAGCTGTTTTTT.

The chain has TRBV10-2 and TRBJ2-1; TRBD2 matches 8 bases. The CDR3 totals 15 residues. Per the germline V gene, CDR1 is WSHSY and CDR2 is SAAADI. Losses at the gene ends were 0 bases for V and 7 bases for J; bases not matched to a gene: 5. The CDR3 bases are TGCGCCAGCAGTGAGTCGCGGGGGGCGTGGAATGAGCAGTTCTTC. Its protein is CASSESRGAWNEQFF.

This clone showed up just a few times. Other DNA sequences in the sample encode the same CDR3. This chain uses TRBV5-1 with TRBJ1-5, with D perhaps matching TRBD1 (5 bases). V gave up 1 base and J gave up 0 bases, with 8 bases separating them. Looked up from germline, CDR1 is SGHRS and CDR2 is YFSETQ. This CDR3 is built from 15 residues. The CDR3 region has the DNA TGCGCCAGCAGCTTGACGGGGGATAGCAATCAGCCCCAGCATTTT. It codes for CASSLTGDSNQPQHF.

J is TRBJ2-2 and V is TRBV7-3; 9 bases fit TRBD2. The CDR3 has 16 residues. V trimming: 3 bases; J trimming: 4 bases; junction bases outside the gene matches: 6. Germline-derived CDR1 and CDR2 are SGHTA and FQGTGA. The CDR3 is CASSFQRGDSTGELFF. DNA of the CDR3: TGTGCCAGCAGCTTTCAGCGGGGGGACTCCACCGGGGAGCTGTTTTTT.

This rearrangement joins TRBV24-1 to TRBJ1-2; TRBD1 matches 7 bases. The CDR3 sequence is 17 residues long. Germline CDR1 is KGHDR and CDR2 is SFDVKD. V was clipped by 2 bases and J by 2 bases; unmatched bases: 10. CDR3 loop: CATSDSGDRGKNYGYTF. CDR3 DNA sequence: TGTGCCACCAGTGATTCCGGGGACAGAGGAAAAAACTATGGCTACACCTTC.

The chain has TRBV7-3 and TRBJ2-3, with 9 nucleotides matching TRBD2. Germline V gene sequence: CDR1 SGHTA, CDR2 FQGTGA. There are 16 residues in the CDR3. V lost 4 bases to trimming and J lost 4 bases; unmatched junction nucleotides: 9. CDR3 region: CASSSQRGAGADTQYF. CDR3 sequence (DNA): TGTGCCAGCAGCTCGCAGCGGGGGGCAGGGGCAGATACGCAGTATTTT.

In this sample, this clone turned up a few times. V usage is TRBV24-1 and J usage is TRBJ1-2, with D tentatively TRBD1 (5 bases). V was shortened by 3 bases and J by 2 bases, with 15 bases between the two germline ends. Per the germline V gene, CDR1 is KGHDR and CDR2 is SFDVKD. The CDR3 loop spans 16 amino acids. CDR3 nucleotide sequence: TGTGCCACCAGTGATACTAATCAGGGCGGAAACTATGGCTACACCTTC. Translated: CATSDTNQGGNYGYTF.

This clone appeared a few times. The CDR3 reads CASSLIGDTGQPQHF. The CDR3 DNA reads as TGTGCCAGCAGCTTAATAGGGGACACGGGCCAGCCCCAGCATTTT. The chain links TRBV11-2 to TRBJ1-5; the D gene is possibly TRBD1 (6 bases). Looked up from germline, CDR1 is SGHAT and CDR2 is FQNNGV. This CDR3 region has 15 residues. With 2 bases removed from V and 7 bases from J, the gap between germline ends came to 15 bases. The whole variable domain, filled in from reference TRBV11-2 and TRBJ1-5, reads EAGVAQSPRYKIIEKRQSVAFWCNPISGHATLYWYQQILGQGPKLLIQFQNNGVVDDSQLPKDRFSAERLKGVDSTLKIQPAKLEDSAVYLCASSLIGDTGQPQHFGDGTRLSIL.

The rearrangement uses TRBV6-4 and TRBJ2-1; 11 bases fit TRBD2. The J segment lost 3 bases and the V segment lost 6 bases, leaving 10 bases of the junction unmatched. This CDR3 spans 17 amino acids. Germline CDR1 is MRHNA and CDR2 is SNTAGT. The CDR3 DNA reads TGTGCCAGCAGAGAATTAGCGGGAGGGCCGAACTACAATGAGCAGTTCTTC. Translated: CASRELAGGPNYNEQFF.

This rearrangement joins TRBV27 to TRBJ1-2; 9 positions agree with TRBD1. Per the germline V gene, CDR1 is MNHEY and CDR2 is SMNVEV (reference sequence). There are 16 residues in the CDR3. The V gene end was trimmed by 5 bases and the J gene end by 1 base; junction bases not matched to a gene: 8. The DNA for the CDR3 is TGTGCCAGCAGTAGATCGGGACAGGGAGGTAACTATGGCTACACCTTC. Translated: CASSRSGQGGNYGYTF.

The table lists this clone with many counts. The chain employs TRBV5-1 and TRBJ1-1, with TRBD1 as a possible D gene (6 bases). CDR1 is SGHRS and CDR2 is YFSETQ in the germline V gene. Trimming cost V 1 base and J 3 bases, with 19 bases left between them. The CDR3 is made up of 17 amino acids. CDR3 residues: CASSLMGAADSDTEAFF. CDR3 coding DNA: TGCGCCAGCAGCTTGATGGGGGCCGCGGATAGTGACACTGAAGCTTTCTTT.

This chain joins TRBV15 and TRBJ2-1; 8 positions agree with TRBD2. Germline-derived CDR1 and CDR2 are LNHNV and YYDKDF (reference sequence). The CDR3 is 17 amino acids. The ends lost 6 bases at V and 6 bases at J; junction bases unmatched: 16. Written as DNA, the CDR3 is TGTGCCACCAGGCACCCTAGGGGTAGCGGGGCCCGCAATGAGCAGTTCTTC. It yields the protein CATRHPRGSGARNEQFF. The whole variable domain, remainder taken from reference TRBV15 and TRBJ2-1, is DAMVIQNPRYQVTQFGKPVTLSCSQTLNHNVMYWYQQKSSQAPKLLFHYYDKDFNNEADTPDNFQSRRPNTSFCFLDIRSPGLGDTAMYLCATRHPRGSGARNEQFFGPGTRLTVL.

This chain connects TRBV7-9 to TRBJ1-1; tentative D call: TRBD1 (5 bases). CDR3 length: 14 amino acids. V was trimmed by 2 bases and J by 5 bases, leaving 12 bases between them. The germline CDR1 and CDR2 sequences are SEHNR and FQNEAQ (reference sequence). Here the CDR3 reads CASSLTAGKTEAFF. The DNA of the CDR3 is TGTGCCAGCAGCTTAACCGCAGGGAAAACTGAAGCTTTCTTT.

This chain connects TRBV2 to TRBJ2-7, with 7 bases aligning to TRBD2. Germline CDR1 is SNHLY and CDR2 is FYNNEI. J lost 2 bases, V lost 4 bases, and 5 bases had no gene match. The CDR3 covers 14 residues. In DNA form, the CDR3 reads TGTGCCAGCAGTGGGGACTACTCAGCCTACGAGCAGTACTTC. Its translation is CASSGDYSAYEQYF.

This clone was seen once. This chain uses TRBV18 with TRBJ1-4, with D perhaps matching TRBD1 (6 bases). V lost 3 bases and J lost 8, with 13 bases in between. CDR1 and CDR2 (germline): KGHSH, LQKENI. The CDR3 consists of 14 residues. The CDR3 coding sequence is TGTGCCAGCTCACCTGGGACATCCGGCGAAAAACTGTTTTTT. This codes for CASSPGTSGEKLFF.

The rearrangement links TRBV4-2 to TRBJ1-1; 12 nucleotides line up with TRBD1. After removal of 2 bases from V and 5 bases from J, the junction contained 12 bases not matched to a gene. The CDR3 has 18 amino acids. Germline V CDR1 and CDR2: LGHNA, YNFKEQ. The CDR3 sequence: CASSQPTGTGGRGTEAFF. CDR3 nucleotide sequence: TGTGCCAGCAGCCAACCGACCGGGACAGGGGGCCGGGGGACTGAAGCTTTCTTT.

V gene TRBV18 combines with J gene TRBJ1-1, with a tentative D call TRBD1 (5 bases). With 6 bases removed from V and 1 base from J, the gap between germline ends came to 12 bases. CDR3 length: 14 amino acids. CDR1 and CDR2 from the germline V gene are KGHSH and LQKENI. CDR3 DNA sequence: TGTGCCAGCTCGCAGAATGACAGGAACACTGAAGCTTTCTTT. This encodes CASSQNDRNTEAFF.

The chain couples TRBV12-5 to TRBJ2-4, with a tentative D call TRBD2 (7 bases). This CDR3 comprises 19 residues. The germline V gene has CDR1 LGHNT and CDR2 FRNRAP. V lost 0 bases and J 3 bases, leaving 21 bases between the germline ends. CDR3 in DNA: TGTGCTAGTGGTTTGGTAAAGGGGGGGGCTTGGGTTGACAAAAACATTCAGTACTTC. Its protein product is CASGLVKGGAWVDKNIQYF.

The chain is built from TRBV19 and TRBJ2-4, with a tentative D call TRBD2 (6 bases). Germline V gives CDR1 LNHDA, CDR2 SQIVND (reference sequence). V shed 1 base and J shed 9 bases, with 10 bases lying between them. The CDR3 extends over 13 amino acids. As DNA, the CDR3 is TGTGCCAGTAGTATAGTCGGGGGAGGCATTCAGTACTTC. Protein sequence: CASSIVGGGIQYF. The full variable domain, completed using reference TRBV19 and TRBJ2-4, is DGGITQSPKYLFRKEGQNVTLSCEQNLNHDAMYWYRQDPGQGLRLIYYSQIVNDFQKGDIAEGYSVSREKKESFPLTVTSAQKNPTAFYLCASSIVGGGIQYFGAGTRLSVL.

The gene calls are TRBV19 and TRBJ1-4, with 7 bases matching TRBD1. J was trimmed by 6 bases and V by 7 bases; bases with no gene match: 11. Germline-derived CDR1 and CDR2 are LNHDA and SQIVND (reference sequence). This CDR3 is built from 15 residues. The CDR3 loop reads CASKRAQGIYEKLFF. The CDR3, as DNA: TGTGCCAGTAAAAGGGCACAGGGGATTTATGAAAAACTGTTTTTT.

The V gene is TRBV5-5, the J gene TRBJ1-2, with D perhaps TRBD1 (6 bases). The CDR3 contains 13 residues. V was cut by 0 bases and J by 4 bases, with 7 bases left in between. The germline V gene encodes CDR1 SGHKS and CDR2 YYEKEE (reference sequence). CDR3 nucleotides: TGTGCCAGCAGCTTGGACAGGGTCTATGGCTACACCTTC. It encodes CASSLDRVYGYTF.

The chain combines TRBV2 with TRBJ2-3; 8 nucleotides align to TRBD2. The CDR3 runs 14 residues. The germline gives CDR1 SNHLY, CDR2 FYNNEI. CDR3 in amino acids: CASKSSGVTDTQYF. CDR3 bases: TGTGCTTCGAAAAGTAGCGGGGTCACAGATACGCAGTATTTT.